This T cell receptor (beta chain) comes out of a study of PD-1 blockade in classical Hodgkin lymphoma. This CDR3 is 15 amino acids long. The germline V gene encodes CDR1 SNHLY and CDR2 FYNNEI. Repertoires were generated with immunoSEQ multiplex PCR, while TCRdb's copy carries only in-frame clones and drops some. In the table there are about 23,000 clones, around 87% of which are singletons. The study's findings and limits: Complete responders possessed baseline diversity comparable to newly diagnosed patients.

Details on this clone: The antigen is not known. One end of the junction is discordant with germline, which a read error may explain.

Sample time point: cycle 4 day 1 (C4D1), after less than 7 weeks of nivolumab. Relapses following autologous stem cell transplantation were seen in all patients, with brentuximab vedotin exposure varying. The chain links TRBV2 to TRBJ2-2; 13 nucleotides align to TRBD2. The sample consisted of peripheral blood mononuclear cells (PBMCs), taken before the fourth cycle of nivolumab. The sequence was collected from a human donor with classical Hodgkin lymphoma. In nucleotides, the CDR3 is TGTGCCAGCGCTCGAACTAGCGGGAGGGCCGGTGAGCTGTTTTTT. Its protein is CASARTSGRAGELFF.